The source of this TCR beta chain is a study of control samples from healthy donors and cancer patients. TCRdb's table, derived via immunoSEQ multiplex PCR, lists solely in-frame clones and lacks some. The sample yields some 130,000 clones, about 92% seen once. Germline V CDR1 and CDR2: SGHTA, FQGNSA. Trimming took off 5 bases at V and 0 bases at J, with 17 bases between the two ends. The CDR3 has 16 residues. The sequence was collected from a middle-aged man with head and neck cancer. The sequencing sample was made of PBMCs. The chain recombines TRBV7-2 with TRBJ2-7; TRBD1 might be the D (5 bases). The CDR3 coding sequence is TGTGCCAGCAGCGTCGACAGCTCGGCGTCCTCCTACGAGCAGTACTTC. Translating it yields CASSVDSSASSYEQYF. The full variable domain, with the rest looked up from reference TRBV7-2 and TRBJ2-7, is GAGVSQSPSNKVTEKGKDVELRCDPISGHTALYWYRQSLGQGLEFLIYFQGNSAPDKSGLPSDRFSAERTGGSVSTLTIQRTQQEDSAVYLCASSVDSSASSYEQYFGPGTRLTVT.